This T cell receptor beta chain was recorded in a study of Graves' ophthalmopathy and Graves' hyperthyroidism (dated by TCRdb to 2016 to 2018). In the study overall: Peripheral blood was collected at initial diagnosis, before any treatment. The study used TCR beta repertoire signatures to distinguish Graves' ophthalmopathy from Graves' hyperthyroidism and to predict progression to ophthalmopathy. In total, some 140 blood samples were TCR-sequenced: roughly 45 ophthalmopathy, under 85 hyperthyroidism and some 17 hyperthyroidism-to-ophthalmopathy patients. To explore V-J signatures that separate ophthalmopathy from hyperthyroidism, a discovery set of about a hundred patients was enrolled, consisting of under 50 with ophthalmopathy and roughly 57 with stable hyperthyroidism. The independent validation cohort included around 19 hyperthyroidism patients plus 17 patients who later progressed from hyperthyroidism to ophthalmopathy. T-cell repertoires of thyroid tissue and blood were compared in over 5 hyperthyroidism patients. Once sampling was done, hyperthyroidism patients were given methimazole at a starting dose of 30 mg daily, while ophthalmopathy patients were given high-dose intravenous methylprednisolone. The 75 to 100 discovery patients were divided at random into training and test sets in a 7:3 ratio. What the research found in general, with its limitations: In validation, the model predicted ophthalmopathy progression with about 71% sensitivity and approximately 78% specificity; 12 predicted patients were CT-confirmed with GO in a median of approximately 6.5 months. In cross-validation, the 13-signature model distinguished ophthalmopathy from stable hyperthyroidism with about 87% sensitivity and around 81% specificity, and in the test set the corresponding values were about 80% and 75%. Sample size was not statistically predetermined, and group allocation was not concealed from the investigators. Among expanded thyroid clonotypes with frequency above 0.001, most also showed up in blood, which suggests that blood repertoires may reflect the thyroid immune response.

For repertoire sequencing, the TCR beta CDR3 regions were amplified from RNA transcripts. HTBI primers and the Qiagen OneStep RT-PCR kit were used in a first-round RT-PCR, which was followed by a second-round multiplex PCR, size selection and purification. The libraries underwent paired-end sequencing with 100 bp reads on an Illumina HiSeq2000. The paper's processing steps were these. SOAPnuke was used to process the reads, removing any read that contained adapters or uncalled bases, had a mean Phred below 15, or lacked an exact match to the constant primer or identifier. COPE v1.2.5 was used to merge high-quality paired reads. Clonotypes were defined as unique nucleotide sequences and were aligned to IMGT TRB V, D and J references using MiTCR v1.1. Analysis was restricted to V-J combinations with a frequency above 0.0001, which covered 99% to 99.2% of repertoires. A TCR clonal expansion and chaos score per V-J combination was defined as the ratio of F50 clonal expansion to chaos observed in the TCRdist matrix. Welch's t-statistics and random forest were used to narrow the features down to over ten V-J combinations, which were then fed into a naive Bayes classifier. The Morisita-Horn index was used to measure how similar the thyroid and blood repertoires were. TCRdb ran its own pipeline on the public reads, namely fastp trimming at Q25 and MiXCR clone calling, and kept in-frame beta chains. Rows matching on CDR3 protein sequence are summarized as one entry with the most common DNA and genes. Here the V and J calls rest on TCRdb's processing, not on the authors' analysis. This sample is represented by around 470,000 distinct CDR3 sequences; roughly 14% of them were singletons. Of the sample, about a tenth falls within the top ten clones.

Patients with ophthalmopathy had moderately to severely active disease, with a Clinical Activity Score of 3 or more, a NOSPECS grade of 4 or more, and a disease duration of less than 3 months. Anyone with other autoimmune diseases, uncontrolled infections, pregnancy or lactation was excluded from the study. Diagnosis relied on clinical symptoms, serum thyroxine, TRAb, thyroid ultrasound and orbital computed tomography. Using Ficoll-Paque density gradient centrifugation, PBMCs were isolated from 10 ml of fresh peripheral blood. Trizol reagent was used to extract the total RNA, and its quality was then checked on an Agilent 2100 Bioanalyzer. This clonotype showed up many times. Its target antigen remains unknown. No base quality values were provided; no much bigger clone lies one nucleotide off. The sample was blood. The clonotype originates from a woman in her 30s with Graves' ophthalmopathy. Donor details come from another sample of the same person, matched by shared clones.

The CDR3 has the sequence CASSPNTWTYEQYF. The nucleotide sequence is given as TGTGCCAGCAGCCCGAATACGTGGACTTACGAGCAGTACTTC. In this chain, TRBV7-2 is recombined with TRBJ2-7; the D gene is possibly TRBD2, with 5 bases matching. CDR1 and CDR2 were assigned from the germline V gene as SGHTA and FQGNSA. The junction carries 15 bases between V and J, which are trimmed by 5 bases and 4 bases respectively. The CDR3, from cysteine to phenylalanine, totals 14 residues. Just CDR3 DNA is preserved here, 42 bases in frame from base 1.